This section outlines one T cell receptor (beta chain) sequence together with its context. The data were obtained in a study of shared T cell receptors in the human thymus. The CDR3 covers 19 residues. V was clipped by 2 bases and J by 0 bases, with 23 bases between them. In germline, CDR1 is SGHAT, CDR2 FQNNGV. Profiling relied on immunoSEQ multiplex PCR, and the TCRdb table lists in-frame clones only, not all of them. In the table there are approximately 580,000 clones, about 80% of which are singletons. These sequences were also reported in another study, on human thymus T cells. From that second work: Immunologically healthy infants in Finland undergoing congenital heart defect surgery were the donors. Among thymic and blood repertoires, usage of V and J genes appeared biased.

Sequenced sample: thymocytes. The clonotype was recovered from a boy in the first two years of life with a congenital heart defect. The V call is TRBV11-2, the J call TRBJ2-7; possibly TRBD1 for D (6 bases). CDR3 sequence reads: CASSLPGDLISGVSYEQYF. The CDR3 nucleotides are TGTGCCAGCAGCTTACCAGGGGACCTCATTTCAGGGGTCTCCTACGAGCAGTACTTC.